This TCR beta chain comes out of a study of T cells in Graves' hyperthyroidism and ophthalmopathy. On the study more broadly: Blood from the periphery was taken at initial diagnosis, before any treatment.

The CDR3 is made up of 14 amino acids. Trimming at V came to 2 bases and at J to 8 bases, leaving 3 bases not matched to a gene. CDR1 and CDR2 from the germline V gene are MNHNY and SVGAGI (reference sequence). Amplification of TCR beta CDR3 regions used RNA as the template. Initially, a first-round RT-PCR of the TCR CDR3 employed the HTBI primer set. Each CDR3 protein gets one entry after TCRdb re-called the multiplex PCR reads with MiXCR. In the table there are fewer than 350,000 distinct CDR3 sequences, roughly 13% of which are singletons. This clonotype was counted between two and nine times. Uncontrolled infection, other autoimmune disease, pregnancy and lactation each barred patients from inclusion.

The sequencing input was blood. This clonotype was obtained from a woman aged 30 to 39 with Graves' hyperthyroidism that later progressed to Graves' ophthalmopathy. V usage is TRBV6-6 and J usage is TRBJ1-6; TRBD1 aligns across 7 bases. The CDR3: CASSYGTDYSPLHF. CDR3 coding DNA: TGTGCCAGCAGTTACGGGACAGACTATTCACCCCTCCACTTT.